What follows are 5 T cell receptor beta chains derived from one specimen sequenced in a study of T cells after yellow fever vaccination (dated by TCRdb to between 2019 and 2020). Receptors were amplified or captured by 5' RACE. The data were produced on an Illumina NovaSeq 6000. TCRdb itself trimmed the public reads at Q25 with fastp, ran MiXCR and retained productive beta chains. Identical CDR3 proteins give one entry, which carries the most common genes and DNA. The sample table holds 300,000 or so distinct CDR3 sequences, of which around 4.1% were seen once. The ten largest clones add up to 20% to 25% of the sample. What this sample's treatment or condition label stands for: live attenuated yellow fever vaccine strain. The sample was PBMCs, taken 5 days after the yellow fever booster vaccination. The source of these receptors is a man between 18 and 29 years old who received the YFV17D yellow fever vaccine.

This clonotype was seen a few times. The chain has TRBV25-1 and TRBJ2-3, with a tentative D call TRBD2 (6 bases). CDR3 size: 16 residues. V was clipped by 3 bases and J by 2 bases, with 15 bases between them. Germline V lookup: CDR1 MGHDK, CDR2 SYGVNS. CDR3 in amino acids: CASSDRSGGHTDTQYF. The CDR3 bases are TGTGCCAGCAGTGACAGGTCAGGAGGGCACACAGATACGCAGTATTTT. The variable domain in full, completed from reference TRBV25-1 and TRBJ2-3, reads EADIYQTPRYLVIGTGKKITLECSQTMGHDKMYWYQQDPGMELHLIHYSYGVNSTEKGDLSSESTVSRIRTEHFPLTLESARPSHTSQYLCASSDRSGGHTDTQYFGPGTRLTVL.

In its sample, this clonotype was seen many times. The chain employs TRBV7-2 and TRBJ2-5, with 16 bases that match TRBD2. Germline V gives CDR1 SGHTA, CDR2 FQGNSA. The CDR3 is 18 residues long. The J segment lost 7 bases and the V segment lost 0 bases, leaving 8 bases of the junction unmatched. The CDR3 loop reads CASSLAAGLAGGLGTQYF. The CDR3 bases are TGTGCCAGCAGCTTAGCGGCGGGACTAGCGGGGGGGTTGGGGACCCAGTACTTC.

The gene calls are TRBV18 and TRBJ1-6, with D tentatively TRBD1 (5 bases). V was clipped by 3 bases and J by 11 bases, with 17 bases between them. Germline V CDR1 and CDR2: KGHSH, LQKENI. This CDR3 has 15 residues. The CDR3 DNA is TGTGCCAGCTCACCCGAAGGGGCCGACGCAACACCCCTCCACTTT. This gives the protein CASSPEGADATPLHF. The full variable domain, completed using reference TRBV18 and TRBJ1-6, is NAGVMQNPRHLVRRRGQEARLRCSPMKGHSHVYWYRQLPEEGLKFMVYLQKENIIDESGMPKERFSAEFPKEGPSILRIQQVVRGDSAAYFCASSPEGADATPLHFGNGTRLTVT.

This clonotype has a handful of counts. The chain links TRBV6-1 to TRBJ1-6; D is unclear. Trimming removed 7 bases from V and 8 bases from J, with 18 bases in between. This CDR3 contains 15 residues. Germline V CDR1 and CDR2: MNHNS, SASEGT. This CDR3 reads CASIPGLLRDSPLHF. The CDR3 nucleotides are TGTGCCAGCATTCCAGGACTCCTGAGGGATTCACCCCTCCACTTT.

V and J are TRBV20-1 and TRBJ2-7; 7 bases are a match to TRBD2. With V trimmed by 2 bases and J by 3 bases, 10 bases remained unmatched. The CDR3 loop spans 15 amino acids. Germline V gene sequence: CDR1 DFQATT, CDR2 SNEGSKA (reference sequence). CDR3 amino acids: CSARSRPGLRYEQYF. DNA of the CDR3: TGCAGTGCTAGATCTCGACCGGGACTACGCTACGAGCAGTACTTC.